This TCR beta chain derives from a study of blood T cell repertoires in COVID-19. Across the whole study: Some COVID-19 samples were acute and others convalescent; all came from the United States, Italy and Spain. PBMCs, B-cell-depleted T cells, or T cells were the source of the cDNA or gDNA that made up the material.

Trimming left V 0 bases short and J 3 bases short, with 5 bases between. Germline V gene sequence: CDR1 LGHNA, CDR2 YNFKEQ. The CDR3 extends over 13 amino acids. Original processing notes: Reference gene primer amplification in the assay estimated nucleated cell counts. Using immunoSEQ multiplex PCR, the repertoire was profiled, and TCRdb retains in-frame clones only, with some absent. V, J and clone size are those of that table, while D and trimming were read from the DNA. This table holds more than 100,000 clones, 78% found once. Sequencing used peripheral blood. This sequence joins TRBV4-2 and TRBJ1-2; TRBD1 is a possible D gene (5 bases). The receptor's source is a man aged 70 or older with acute or convalescent COVID-19. The CDR3 nucleotides are TGTGCCAGCAGCCAAGACAGGGACTATGGCTACACCTTC. Protein product: CASSQDRDYGYTF.